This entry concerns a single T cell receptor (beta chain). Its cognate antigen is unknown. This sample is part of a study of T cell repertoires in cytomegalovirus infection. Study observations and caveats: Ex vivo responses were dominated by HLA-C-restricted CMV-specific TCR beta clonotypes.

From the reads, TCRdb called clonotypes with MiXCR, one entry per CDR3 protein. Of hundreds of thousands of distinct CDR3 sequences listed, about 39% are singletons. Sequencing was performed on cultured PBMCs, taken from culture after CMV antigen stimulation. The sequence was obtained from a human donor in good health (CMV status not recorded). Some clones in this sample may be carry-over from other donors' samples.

The CDR3 sequence: CASTAESGELFF. The CDR3 coding sequence is TGTGCCAGCACCGCCGAGTCCGGGGAGCTGTTTTTT. The chain employs TRBV11-2 and TRBJ2-2; D not resolved. Germline values: CDR1 SGHAT, CDR2 FQNNGV. V dropped 7 bases and J dropped 6 bases, with 9 bases sitting between them. The CDR3 runs 12 residues.